This T cell receptor (beta chain) was observed in a study of T cells in Graves' hyperthyroidism and ophthalmopathy. Looking at the study overall: Peripheral blood specimens were obtained at initial diagnosis, prior to any treatment.

Hyperthyroidism patients were newly diagnosed, had disease duration under 2 months, and were aged 18 to 65 years. The CDR3 length is 14 residues. The germline CDR1 and CDR2 sequences are LNHDA and SQIVND (reference sequence). Trimming removed 3 bases from V and 1 base from J, with 10 bases in between. It was RNA transcripts that yielded the amplified TCR beta CDR3 regions. The TCR CDR3 first-round RT-PCR relied on the HTBI primer set. TCRdb re-called the multiplex PCR reads with MiXCR, one entry per CDR3 protein. The sample yields hundreds of thousands of distinct CDR3 sequences, 38% seen once. This clonotype was seen at least ten times.

This chain joins TRBV19 and TRBJ2-7; D perhaps matches TRBD1 (6 bases). Source material: blood. This TCR was recovered from a man between 18 and 29 years old with Graves' hyperthyroidism. The CDR3 reads CASSIQGSSYEQYF. As DNA, the CDR3 is TGTGCCAGTAGTATCCAGGGGAGTTCCTACGAGCAGTACTTC.